This T cell receptor (beta chain) was sequenced for a study of cytomegalovirus exposure and HLA in healthy donors. On the study more broadly: Most donors, 70% to 85% of 350 to 450 genotyped, fell in the Caucasian-associated ancestry cluster. Study results and limitations: A previous analysis found most TCR beta V segments productive roughly 90% or roughly 30% of the time. Presence/absence analyses assumed roughly uniform sequencing depth across donors, which may not hold.

Note on this clone: As yet, its antigen is unknown.

Germline V CDR1 and CDR2: MGHRA, YSYEKL. V was clipped by 4 bases and J by 7 bases; unmatched bases: 6. CDR3 length equals 15 residues. The PCR had 60 Vbeta and 13 Jbeta primers. Data came from immunoSEQ multiplex PCR; TCRdb stores just in-frame clones and leaves some out. The sample holds approximately 150,000 clones, approximately 62% seen once. Sequenced material: PBMCs. This chain uses TRBV4-1 with TRBJ1-6; 8 bases match TRBD1. This receptor was taken from a man aged 50 or older in good health and CMV-seronegative. CDR3 DNA sequence: TGCGCCAGCAGCCTCGGACAGGGCAGAAATTCACCCCTCCACTTT. Encoded protein: CASSLGQGRNSPLHF.